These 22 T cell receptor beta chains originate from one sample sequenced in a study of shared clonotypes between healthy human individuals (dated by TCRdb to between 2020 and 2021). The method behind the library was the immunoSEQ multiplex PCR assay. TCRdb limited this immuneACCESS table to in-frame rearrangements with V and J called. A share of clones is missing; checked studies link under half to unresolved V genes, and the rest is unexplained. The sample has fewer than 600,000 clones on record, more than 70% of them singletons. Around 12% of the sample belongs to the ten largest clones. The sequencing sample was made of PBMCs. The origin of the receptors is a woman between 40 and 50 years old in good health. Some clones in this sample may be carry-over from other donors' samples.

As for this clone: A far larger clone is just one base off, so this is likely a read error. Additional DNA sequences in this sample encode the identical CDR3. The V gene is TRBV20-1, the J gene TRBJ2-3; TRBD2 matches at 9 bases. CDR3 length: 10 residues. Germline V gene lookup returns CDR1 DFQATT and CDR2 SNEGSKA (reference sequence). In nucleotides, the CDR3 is TGTAGCCTGGGGACTAGCTTGCAGTATTTT. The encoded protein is CSLGTSLQYF.

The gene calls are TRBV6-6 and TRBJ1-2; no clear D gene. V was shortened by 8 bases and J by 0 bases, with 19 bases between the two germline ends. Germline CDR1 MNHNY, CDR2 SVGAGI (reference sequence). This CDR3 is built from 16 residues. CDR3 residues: CASHYFGQGTNYGYTF. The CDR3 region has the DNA TGTGCCAGCCACTACTTTGGGCAAGGCACTAACTATGGCTACACCTTC.

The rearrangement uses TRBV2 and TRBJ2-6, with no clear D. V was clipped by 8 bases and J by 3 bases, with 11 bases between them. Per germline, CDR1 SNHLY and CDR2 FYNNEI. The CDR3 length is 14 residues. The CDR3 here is CASGRAGGANVLTF. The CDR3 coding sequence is TGTGCCAGCGGTAGAGCTGGTGGGGCCAACGTCCTGACTTTC.

Here the CDR3 DNA reads TGTGCCAGCAGCTCTTTCGTCGGGGGCGCAGCAACTAATGAAAAACTGTTTTTT. It yields the protein CASSSFVGGAATNEKLFF. The chain combines TRBV7-2 with TRBJ1-4; TRBD1 is a possible D gene (6 bases). The CDR3 contains 18 residues. The germline gives CDR1 SGHTA, CDR2 FQGNSA. Trimming pared 4 bases from V and 0 bases from J, leaving 18 bases between.

This chain's CDR3 is CTSSQVVGGNTEAFF. CDR3 sequence (DNA): TGCACCAGCAGCCAAGTGGTAGGAGGGAACACTGAAGCTTTCTTT. The rearrangement uses TRBV1 and TRBJ1-1. TRBV1 is listed as a pseudogene. This CDR3 comprises 15 residues.

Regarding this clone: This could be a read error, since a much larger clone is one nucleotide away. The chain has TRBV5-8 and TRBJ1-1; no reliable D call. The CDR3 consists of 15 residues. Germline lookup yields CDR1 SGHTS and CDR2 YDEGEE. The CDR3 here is CAGSLEAGLNTEAFF. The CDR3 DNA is TGTGCCGGCAGCTTGGAAGCCGGGCTGAACACTGAAGCTTTCTTT.

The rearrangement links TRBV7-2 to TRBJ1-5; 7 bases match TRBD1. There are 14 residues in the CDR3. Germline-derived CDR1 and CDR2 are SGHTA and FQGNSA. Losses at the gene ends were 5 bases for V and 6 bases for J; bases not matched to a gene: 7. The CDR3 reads CASSPRQGIQPQHF. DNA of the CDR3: TGTGCCAGCAGCCCAAGACAGGGAATTCAGCCCCAGCATTTT.

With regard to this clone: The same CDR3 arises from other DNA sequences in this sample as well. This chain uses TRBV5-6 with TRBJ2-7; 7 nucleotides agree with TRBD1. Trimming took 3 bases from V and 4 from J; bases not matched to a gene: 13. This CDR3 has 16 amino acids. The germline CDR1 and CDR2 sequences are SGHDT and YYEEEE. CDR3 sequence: CASSYGTGTALYEQYF. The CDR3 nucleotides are TGTGCCAGCAGCTACGGCACTGGGACAGCCCTATACGAGCAGTACTTC.

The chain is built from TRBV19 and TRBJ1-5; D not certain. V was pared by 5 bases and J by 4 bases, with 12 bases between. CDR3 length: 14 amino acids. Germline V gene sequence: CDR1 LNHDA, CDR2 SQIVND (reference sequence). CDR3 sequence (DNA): TGTGCCAGTAGTGGCCAGGCTCAGAATCAGCCCCAGCATTTT. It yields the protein CASSGQAQNQPQHF.

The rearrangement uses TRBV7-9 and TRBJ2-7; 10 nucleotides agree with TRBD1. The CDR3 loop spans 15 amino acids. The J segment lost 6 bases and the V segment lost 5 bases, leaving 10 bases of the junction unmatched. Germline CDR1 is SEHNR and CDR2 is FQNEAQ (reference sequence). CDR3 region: CASSGRDRGRPEQYF. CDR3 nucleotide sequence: TGTGCCAGCAGCGGGCGGGACAGGGGTCGGCCCGAGCAGTACTTC.

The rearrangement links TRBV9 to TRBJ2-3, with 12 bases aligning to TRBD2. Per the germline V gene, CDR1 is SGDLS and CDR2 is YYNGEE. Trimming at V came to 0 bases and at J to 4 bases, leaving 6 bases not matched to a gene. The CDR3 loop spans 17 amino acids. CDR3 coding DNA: TGTGCCAGCAGCGTAGATCTAGCGGGAGGGCCCTCAGATACGCAGTATTTT. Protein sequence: CASSVDLAGGPSDTQYF.

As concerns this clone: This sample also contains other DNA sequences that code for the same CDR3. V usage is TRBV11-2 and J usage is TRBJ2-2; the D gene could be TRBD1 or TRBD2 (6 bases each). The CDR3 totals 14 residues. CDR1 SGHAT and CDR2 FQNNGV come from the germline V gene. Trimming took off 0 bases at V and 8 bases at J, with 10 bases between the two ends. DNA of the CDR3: TGTGCCAGCAGCTTAGAAAGGGGGGCAGGGGAGCTGTTTTTT. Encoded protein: CASSLERGAGELFF.

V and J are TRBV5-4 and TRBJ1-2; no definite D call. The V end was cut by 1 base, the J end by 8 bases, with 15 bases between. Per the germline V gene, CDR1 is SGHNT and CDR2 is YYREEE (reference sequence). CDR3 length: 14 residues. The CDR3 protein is CASSLQSTPGGYTF. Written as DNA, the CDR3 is TGTGCCAGCAGCTTGCAGTCCACCCCGGGGGGCTACACCTTC.

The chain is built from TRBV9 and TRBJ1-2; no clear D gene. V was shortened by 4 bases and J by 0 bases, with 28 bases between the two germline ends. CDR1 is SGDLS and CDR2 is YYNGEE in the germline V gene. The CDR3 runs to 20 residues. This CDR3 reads CASSLPAEVTWGETNYGYTF. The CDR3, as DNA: TGTGCCAGCAGCCTTCCGGCTGAGGTTACGTGGGGAGAGACTAACTATGGCTACACCTTC.

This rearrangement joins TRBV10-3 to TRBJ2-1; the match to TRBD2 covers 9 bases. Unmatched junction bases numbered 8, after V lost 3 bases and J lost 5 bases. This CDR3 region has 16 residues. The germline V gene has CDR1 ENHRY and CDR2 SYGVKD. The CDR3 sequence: CAISDFAGGGHNEQFF. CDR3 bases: TGTGCCATCAGTGATTTCGCGGGAGGGGGCCACAATGAGCAGTTCTTC.

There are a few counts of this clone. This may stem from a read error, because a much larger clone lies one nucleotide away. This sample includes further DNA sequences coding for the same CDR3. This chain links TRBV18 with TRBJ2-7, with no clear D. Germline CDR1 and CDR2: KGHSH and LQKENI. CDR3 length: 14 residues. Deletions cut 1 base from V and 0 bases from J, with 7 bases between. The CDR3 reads CASSPQGSSYEQYF. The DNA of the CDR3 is TGTGCCAGCTCACCACAGGGCAGCTCCTACGAGCAGTACTTC.

The CDR3 sequence is CASSPGRAPYEQYF. Written as DNA, the CDR3 is TGTGCCAGCTCACCGGGGCGGGCCCCCTACGAGCAGTACTTC. The chain couples TRBV18 to TRBJ2-7; D might be TRBD1 or TRBD2, each matching 5 bases. The CDR3 has 14 amino acids. Looked up from germline, CDR1 is KGHSH and CDR2 is LQKENI. V shed 3 bases and J shed 2 bases, with 11 bases lying between them.

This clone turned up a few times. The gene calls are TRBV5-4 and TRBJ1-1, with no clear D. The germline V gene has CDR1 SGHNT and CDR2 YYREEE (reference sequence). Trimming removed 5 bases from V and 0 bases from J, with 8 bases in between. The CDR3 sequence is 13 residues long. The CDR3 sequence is CASRLTLNTEAFF. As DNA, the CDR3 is TGTGCCAGCAGGTTGACACTGAACACTGAAGCTTTCTTT. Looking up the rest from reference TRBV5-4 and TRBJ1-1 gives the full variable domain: ETGVTQSPTHLIKTRGQQVTLRCSSQSGHNTVSWYQQALGQGPQFIFQYYREEENGRGNFPPRFSGLQFPNYSSELNVNALELDDSALYLCASRLTLNTEAFFGQGTRLTVV.

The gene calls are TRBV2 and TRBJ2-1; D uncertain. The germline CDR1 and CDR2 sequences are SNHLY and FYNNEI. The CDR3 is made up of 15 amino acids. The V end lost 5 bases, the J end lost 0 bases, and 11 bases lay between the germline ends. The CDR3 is CASSPDSPSYNEQFF. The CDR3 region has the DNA TGTGCCAGCAGTCCTGACTCCCCCTCCTACAATGAGCAGTTCTTC.

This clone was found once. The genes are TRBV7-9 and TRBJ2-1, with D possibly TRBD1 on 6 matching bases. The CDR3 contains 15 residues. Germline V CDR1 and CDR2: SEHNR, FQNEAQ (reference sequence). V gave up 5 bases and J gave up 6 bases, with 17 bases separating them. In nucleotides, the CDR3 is TGTGCCAGCAGCAGGCCGGGACACCCATCCAATGAGCAGTTCTTC. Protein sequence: CASSRPGHPSNEQFF.

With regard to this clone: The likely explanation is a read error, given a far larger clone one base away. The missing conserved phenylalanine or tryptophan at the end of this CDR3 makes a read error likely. CDR3 DNA sequence: TGCGCCAGCAGCCGGTTAGGGGACAGGGCCTATGAGCAGTACCTC. It yields the protein CASSRLGDRAYEQYL. V gene TRBV4-1 combines with J gene TRBJ2-7, with 9 bases aligning to TRBD1. CDR3 length: 15 amino acids. From germline, CDR1 is MGHRA and CDR2 YSYEKL.

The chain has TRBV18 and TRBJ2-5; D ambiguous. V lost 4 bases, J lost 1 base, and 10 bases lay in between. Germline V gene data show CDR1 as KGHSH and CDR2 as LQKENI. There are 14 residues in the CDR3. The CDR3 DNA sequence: TGTGCCAGCTCACTAGGATCCCTCCAAGAGACCCAGTACTTC. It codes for CASSLGSLQETQYF.